Shown below are 16 T cell receptor beta chains from a single sample sequenced in a study of CD8+CD57+ T cells in acquired aplastic anemia. Researchers used genomic DNA as the template to profile TCR beta VDJ and CDR3. TCRdb re-derived calls from the reads in MiXCR, one entry per CDR3 protein. The sample yields about 190,000 distinct CDR3 sequences, about three fifths seen once. The sample comprised sorted CD4+, CD8+, or CD8+CD57+ T cells (not recorded which) from PBMCs. The receptors here all came from a human donor with severe aplastic anemia or a healthy control (not recorded which).

The chain links TRBV27 to TRBJ2-1; no clear D gene. Germline V gives CDR1 MNHEY, CDR2 SMNVEV (reference sequence). V lost 2 bases and J lost 7, with 15 bases in between. There are 15 residues in the CDR3. CDR3 sequence: CASSLATSPSNEQFF. The CDR3 region has the DNA TGTGCCAGCAGTTTAGCGACTTCCCCGTCTAATGAGCAGTTCTTC.

The chain carries TRBV20-1 and TRBJ1-3, with D tentatively TRBD1 (5 bases). The CDR3 runs to 15 residues. Germline lookup yields CDR1 DFQATT and CDR2 SNEGSKA (reference sequence). V lost 2 bases and J lost 0, with 11 bases in between. The CDR3 loop is CSARPDSLSGNTIYF. For the CDR3, the DNA is TGCAGTGCTAGACCCGACAGTCTCTCTGGAAACACCATATATTTT.

The J gene is TRBJ2-2, the V gene TRBV29-1; the match to TRBD1 covers 7 bases. Losses at the gene ends were 7 bases for V and 5 bases for J; bases not matched to a gene: 13. The CDR3 loop spans 15 amino acids. The germline V gene encodes CDR1 SQVTM and CDR2 ANQGSEA. The CDR3, as DNA: TGCAGCGCCATTACAGGGGATGTTAGGACCGGGGAGCTGTTTTTT. This translates into CSAITGDVRTGELFF.

The chain is built from TRBV7-2 and TRBJ2-2; D is uncertain. The germline gives CDR1 SGHTA, CDR2 FQGNSA. V shed 6 bases and J shed 3 bases, with 8 bases lying between them. The CDR3 totals 13 residues. The CDR3 DNA follows: TGTGCCAGCAGTGTAGACTACACCGGGGAGCTGTTTTTT. Translating it yields CASSVDYTGELFF.

The chain couples TRBV19 to TRBJ1-6, with D tentatively TRBD1 (6 bases). Germline V CDR1 and CDR2: LNHDA, SQIVND (reference sequence). V was clipped by 10 bases and J by 7 bases, with 14 bases between them. The CDR3 is 13 residues long. The CDR3 nucleotides read TGTGCCACCACAGGGAGAGAGAATTCACCCCTCCACTTT. This codes for CATTGRENSPLHF.

This rearrangement joins TRBV29-1 to TRBJ1-1; unclear D gene. The CDR3 runs to 12 residues. Germline lookup yields CDR1 SQVTM and CDR2 ANQGSEA. The V end was cut by 4 bases, the J end by 2 bases, with 8 bases between. This CDR3 is CSVGQYNTEAFF. CDR3 DNA sequence: TGCAGCGTTGGGCAGTATAACACTGAAGCTTTCTTT.

The chain joins TRBV7-3 to TRBJ2-7; D perhaps matches TRBD1 (6 bases). V lost 6 bases to trimming and J lost 7 bases, with 19 bases between them. The CDR3 consists of 14 residues. Germline V lookup: CDR1 SGHTA, CDR2 FQGTGA. The CDR3, as DNA: TGTGCCAGCAGTTTAGGAGTGACAGGCTATGAGCAGTACTTC. As protein: CASSLGVTGYEQYF.

The chain carries TRBV6-1 and TRBJ2-7; 9 nucleotides align to TRBD1. The CDR3 has 14 residues. Germline V gene lookup returns CDR1 MNHNS and CDR2 SASEGT. The V segment lost 5 bases and the J segment 5 bases; nucleotides outside the gene matches: 7. The CDR3 region has the DNA TGTGCCAGCAGTTCCGGGACAGGGCAGGACGAGCAGTACTTC. Encoded protein: CASSSGTGQDEQYF.

V is TRBV28 and J is TRBJ2-7; 10 nucleotides agree with TRBD1. This CDR3 has 16 amino acids. From germline, CDR1 is MDHEN and CDR2 SYDVKM. J gave up 3 bases and V 1 base, and 6 bases lay outside the gene matches. CDR3 in amino acids: CASSLSPGQGYYEQYF. In DNA form, the CDR3 reads TGTGCCAGCAGTTTATCTCCGGGACAGGGGTACTACGAGCAGTACTTC. The variable domain in full, completed from reference TRBV28 and TRBJ2-7, reads DVKVTQSSRYLVKRTGEKVFLECVQDMDHENMFWYRQDPGLGLRLIYFSYDVKMKEKGDIPEGYSVSREKKERFSLILESASTNQTSMYLCASSLSPGQGYYEQYFGPGTRLTVT.

This clonotype has only a few counts. The chain combines TRBV7-9 with TRBJ1-5; possibly TRBD1 for D (5 bases). The CDR3 sequence is 13 residues long. The V and J ends lost 0 bases and 9 bases respectively, with 9 bases between them. Germline CDR1 SEHNR, CDR2 FQNEAQ (reference sequence). The CDR3 nucleotides read TGTGCCAGCAGCTTAGCGGGGGATCGGCCCCAGCATTTT. It is translated as CASSLAGDRPQHF.

The V and J genes are TRBV10-3 and TRBJ2-1; 8 positions match TRBD2. Looked up from germline, CDR1 is ENHRY and CDR2 is SYGVKD. After removal of 7 bases from V and 4 bases from J, the junction contained 3 bases not matched to a gene. The CDR3 covers 13 residues. CDR3 nucleotides: TGTGCCATCAAGGTAGCGGGGTACAATGAGCAGTTCTTC. It specifies CAIKVAGYNEQFF.

This chain connects TRBV10-2 to TRBJ1-5; D not certain. The CDR3 length is 12 residues. Germline V lookup: CDR1 WSHSY, CDR2 SAAADI. Trimming removed 9 bases from V and 6 bases from J, with 12 bases in between. CDR3 amino acids: CASRDSSQPQHF. CDR3 bases: TGCGCCAGTCGGGATAGTAGTCAGCCCCAGCATTTT.

This clonotype has a single count. One end of the junction varies from germline; a read error may be responsible. The chain combines TRBV7-9 with TRBJ2-1; D gene uncertain. Looked up from germline, CDR1 is SEHNR and CDR2 is FQNEAQ (reference sequence). The CDR3 has 12 amino acids. CDR3 nucleotides: TGTGCCAGCAGCCTCTTCTACAATGGGCAGTTCTTC. This encodes CASSLFYNGQFF.

Note on this clonotype: No conserved phenylalanine or tryptophan is present at the end of the CDR3, so a read error is the likely explanation. No DNA is shown, since the ends of the CDR3 on it are uncertain; the CDR3 is the one TCRdb lists. V gene TRBV5-6 combines with J gene TRBJ2-5; TRBD2 is the table's D call and was not checked against the DNA. The length of the CDR3 is 8 amino acids, counting both ends. The V gene's germline CDR1 is SGHDT and CDR2 YYEEEE. CDR3 in amino acids: CASSPWTS.

This clonotype showed up just a few times. The chain carries TRBV10-3 and TRBJ1-1, with TRBD1 matching 11 bases. V was pared by 3 bases and J by 5 bases, with 8 bases of the junction left unmatched. This CDR3 is 16 amino acids long. Germline CDR1 ENHRY, CDR2 SYGVKD. CDR3 residues: CAISDPGTGGHTEAFF. The DNA of the CDR3 is TGTGCCATCAGTGACCCCGGGACAGGGGGACATACTGAAGCTTTCTTT.

The chain carries TRBV7-9 and TRBJ2-1, with unresolved D. With 1 base removed from V and 4 bases from J, the gap between germline ends came to 11 bases. The germline V gene has CDR1 SEHNR and CDR2 FQNEAQ (reference sequence). This CDR3 is 15 amino acids long. The CDR3 reads CASSLGPVQYNEQFF. CDR3 nucleotides: TGTGCCAGCAGCTTAGGGCCGGTACAGTACAATGAGCAGTTCTTC.